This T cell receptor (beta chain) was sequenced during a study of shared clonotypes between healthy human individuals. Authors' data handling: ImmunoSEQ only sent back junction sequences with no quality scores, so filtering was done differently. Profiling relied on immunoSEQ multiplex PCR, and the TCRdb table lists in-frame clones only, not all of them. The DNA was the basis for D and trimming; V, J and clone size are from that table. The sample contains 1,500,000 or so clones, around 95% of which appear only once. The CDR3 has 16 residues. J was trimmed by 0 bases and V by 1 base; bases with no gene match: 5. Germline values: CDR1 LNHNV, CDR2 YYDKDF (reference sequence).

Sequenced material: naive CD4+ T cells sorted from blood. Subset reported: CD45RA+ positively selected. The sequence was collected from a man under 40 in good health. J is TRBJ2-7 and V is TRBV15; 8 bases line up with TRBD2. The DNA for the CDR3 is TGTGCCACCAGCAGAGGATGGAGCGGGAGCTCCTACGAGCAGTACTTC. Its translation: CATSRGWSGSSYEQYF.